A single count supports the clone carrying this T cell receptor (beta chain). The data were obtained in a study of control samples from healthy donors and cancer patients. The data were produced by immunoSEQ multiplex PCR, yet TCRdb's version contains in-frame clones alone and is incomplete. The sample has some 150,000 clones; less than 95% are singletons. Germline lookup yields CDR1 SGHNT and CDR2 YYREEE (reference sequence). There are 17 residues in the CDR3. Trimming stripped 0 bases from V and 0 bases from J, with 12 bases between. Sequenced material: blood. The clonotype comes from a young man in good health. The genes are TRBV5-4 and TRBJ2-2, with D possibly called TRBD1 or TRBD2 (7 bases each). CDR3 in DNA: TGTGCCAGCAGCTTGGACCCAGGGGGGGCGAACACCGGGGAGCTGTTTTTT. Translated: CASSLDPGGANTGELFF. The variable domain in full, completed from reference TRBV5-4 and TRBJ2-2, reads ETGVTQSPTHLIKTRGQQVTLRCSSQSGHNTVSWYQQALGQGPQFIFQYYREEENGRGNFPPRFSGLQFPNYSSELNVNALELDDSALYLCASSLDPGGANTGELFFGEGSRLTVL.